This T cell receptor beta chain was observed in a study of cytomegalovirus exposure and HLA in healthy donors. The primer mix had 60 Vbeta and 13 Jbeta primers. The repertoire was sequenced with immunoSEQ multiplex PCR; TCRdb's copy has only in-frame clones and lacks some. The sample carries 110,000 to 150,000 clones, about 77% recorded once. Note on this clone: What it binds is not known.

Each of the donors was a healthy bone marrow donor. Study-level points and caveats: Across donors, most TCRs were seen rarely, yet some public ones were widespread. Per a prior analysis, the majority of TCR beta V segments were productive roughly 90% or roughly 30% of the time.

This clonotype was sampled from a male donor in good health and CMV-seronegative. Sequences were obtained from PBMCs.

This CDR3 reads CASSITGSSYEQYF. CDR3 nucleotides: TGTGCCAGTAGTATAACAGGAAGCTCCTACGAGCAGTACTTC. This sequence joins TRBV19 and TRBJ2-7, with D possibly being TRBD1 (5 bases). The CDR3 sequence is 14 residues long. Germline CDR1 and CDR2: LNHDA and SQIVND (reference sequence). Deletions cut 2 bases from V and 0 bases from J, with 8 bases between.